This is a list of T cell receptor beta chains from one sample in a study of shared clonotypes between healthy human individuals. Assay used: immunoSEQ multiplex PCR; TCRdb lists only in-frame clones, some missing. Among roughly 660,000 clones listed, roughly 91% were seen once. The sample comprised memory CD8+ T cells from PBMCs. These receptors all come from a man in his late teens or twenties in good health. Some clones in this sample may be carry-over from other donors' samples. Each CDR3 is given with its conserved first and last residue. The order of the fields is D gene, CDR3 length, clone size, V gene, J gene, CDR3 DNA, CDR3 protein. A D gene is named only where the DNA matches it firmly. Clone size is stated in some rows and not others, as once, few, many or a class when expanded.

D: TRBD1; length: 16; size: once; V: TRBV7-6; J: TRBJ2-2; DNA: TGTGCCAGCAGCTTAAGGACAGGGGAGAACACCGGGGAGCTGTTTTTT; CDR3: CASSLRTGENTGELFF
D: TRBD1; length: 12; size: -; V: TRBV7-9; J: TRBJ2-7; DNA: TGTGCCAGCAGCTCAGACAGGGTCGAGCAGTACTTC; CDR3: CASSSDRVEQYF
D: -; length: 11; size: -; V: TRBV19; J: TRBJ1-2; DNA: TGTGCCAGCGGAAAGGCTTATGGCTACACCTTC; CDR3: CASGKAYGYTF
D: TRBD1; length: 14; size: many; V: TRBV27; J: TRBJ2-7; DNA: TGTGCCAGCTGTCGACTGGGACAGGCCTACGAGCAGTACTTC; CDR3: CASCRLGQAYEQYF
D: -; length: 16; size: -; V: TRBV27; J: TRBJ2-7; DNA: TGTGCCAGCAGTTTATCTGCAGGCAAGAGGTCCTACGAGCAGTACTTC; CDR3: CASSLSAGKRSYEQYF
D: -; length: 11; size: -; V: TRBV7-9; J: TRBJ1-1; DNA: TGTGCCAGCAGCTCGGGCCCTGAAGCTTTCTTT; CDR3: CASSSGPEAFF
D: -; length: 14; size: -; V: TRBV7-9; J: TRBJ1-1; DNA: TGTGCCAGCAGCTTACAGGACAGGAACACTGAAGCTTTCTTT; CDR3: CASSLQDRNTEAFF
D: TRBD2; length: 15; size: -; V: TRBV6-5; J: TRBJ2-7; DNA: TGTGCCAGCAGGGACGGACTAGCGGGGACCTACGAGCAGTACTTC; CDR3: CASRDGLAGTYEQYF
D: -; length: 14; size: -; V: TRBV21-1; J: TRBJ2-1; DNA: TGTGCCAGCAGCAAATCCCAGGACCCAAATGAGCAGTTCTTC; CDR3: CASSKSQDPNEQFF
D: -; length: 14; size: -; V: TRBV29-1; J: TRBJ2-5; DNA: TGCAGCGTTGAAGTTCCCGGGGTGCGCGAGACCCAGTACTTC; CDR3: CSVEVPGVRETQYF
D: -; length: 14; size: -; V: TRBV5-1; J: TRBJ1-2; DNA: TGCGCCAGCAGCTTGGCGGGCAGCTCCTATGGCTACACCTTC; CDR3: CASSLAGSSYGYTF
D: -; length: 16; size: -; V: TRBV27; J: TRBJ2-1; DNA: TGTGCCAGCAGTTTCTTCCAGGGACTCCGGCTCGCTGAGCAGTTCTTC; CDR3: CASSFFQGLRLAEQFF
D: -; length: 14; size: -; V: TRBV28; J: TRBJ1-3; DNA: TGTGCCAGCAGTCCCCCCCCCTCTGGAAACACCATATATTTT; CDR3: CASSPPPSGNTIYF
D: -; length: 15; size: -; V: TRBV27; J: TRBJ2-1; DNA: TGTGCCAGCAGGCCCACAGGGAGCTCCTACAATGAGCAGTTCTTC; CDR3: CASRPTGSSYNEQFF
D: -; length: 18; size: -; V: TRBV18; J: TRBJ2-3; DNA: TGTGCCAGCTCACCACCGGTCCCATTGCGGGGGCCCCTAGATACGCAGTATTTT; CDR3: CASSPPVPLRGPLDTQYF
D: TRBD2; length: 15; size: many; V: TRBV5-1; J: TRBJ2-1; DNA: TGCGCCAGCAGCTTGGGTAGCGGGTCCTACAATGAGCAGTTCTTC; CDR3: CASSLGSGSYNEQFF
D: -; length: 14; size: -; V: TRBV30; J: TRBJ1-3; DNA: TGTGCCTGGACCGGGACTCCTACTGGAAACACCATATATTTT; CDR3: CAWTGTPTGNTIYF
D: TRBD1; length: 13; size: once; V: TRBV11-2; J: TRBJ2-7; DNA: TGTGCCAGCAGCTTAGACAGGGGGCGAGAGCAGTACTTC; CDR3: CASSLDRGREQYF
D: TRBD1; length: 14; size: -; V: TRBV6-1; J: TRBJ1-1; DNA: TGTGCCAGCGCCGGGACAGGGCTTGGCACTGAAGCTTTCTTT; CDR3: CASAGTGLGTEAFF
D: -; length: 12; size: -; V: TRBV2; J: TRBJ2-1; DNA: TGTGCCAGCAGCCAAGGAGGTAATGAGCAGTTCTTC; CDR3: CASSQGGNEQFF
D: TRBD2; length: 16; size: -; V: TRBV4-1; J: TRBJ2-1; DNA: TGCGCCAGCAGCCAACTCACTAGCGGACCTTACAATGAGCAGTTCTTC; CDR3: CASSQLTSGPYNEQFF
D: -; length: 16; size: once; V: TRBV7-2; J: TRBJ2-1; DNA: TGTGCCAGCAGCTTAGAGCACCGGCGCTCCTACAATGAGCAGTTCTTC; CDR3: CASSLEHRRSYNEQFF
D: -; length: 15; size: -; V: TRBV19; J: TRBJ1-3; DNA: TGTGCCAGTAGTATGGGAGCCTACCCCGGAAACACCATATATTTT; CDR3: CASSMGAYPGNTIYF
D: -; length: 15; size: -; V: TRBV7-9; J: TRBJ2-1; DNA: TGTGCCAGCATCCCCTGGGCAGGGGGGAGCAATGAGCAGTTCTTC; CDR3: CASIPWAGGSNEQFF
D: TRBD1; length: 15; size: -; V: TRBV5-4; J: TRBJ2-7; DNA: TGTGCCAGCAGCCCGCCGGGACAGGGTACCCACGAGCAGTACTTC; CDR3: CASSPPGQGTHEQYF
D: TRBD1; length: 16; size: -; V: TRBV27; J: TRBJ2-1; DNA: TGTGCCAGCAGTCTTATTTCGGGACAGGGTACGTTGGAGCAGTTCTTC; CDR3: CASSLISGQGTLEQFF
D: TRBD1; length: 15; size: -; V: TRBV27; J: TRBJ2-7; DNA: TGTGCCAGCAGTTGGGATACAGGGGGGTTGGGTGAGCAGTACTTC; CDR3: CASSWDTGGLGEQYF
D: TRBD2; length: 16; size: -; V: TRBV28; J: TRBJ2-5; DNA: TGTGCCAGCAGTGCTATATGGCGGGAGAGTCGAGAGACCCAGTACTTC; CDR3: CASSAIWRESRETQYF
D: TRBD1; length: 17; size: -; V: TRBV5-1; J: TRBJ2-7; DNA: TGCGCCAGCAGCTGGGACCGGGACAGGGGGCTACTATACGAGCAGTACTTC; CDR3: CASSWDRDRGLLYEQYF
D: -; length: 16; size: -; V: TRBV19; J: TRBJ2-7; DNA: TGTGCCAGTAGGAAGGGGCCGGCGGGGGCCCGGAACGAGCAGTACTTC; CDR3: CASRKGPAGARNEQYF
D: -; length: 15; size: once; V: TRBV7-9; J: TRBJ2-7; DNA: TGTGCCAGCAGCTTAGGCGGGCGGAAAACCTACGAGCAGTACTTC; CDR3: CASSLGGRKTYEQYF
D: TRBD2; length: 18; size: -; V: TRBV2; J: TRBJ2-1; DNA: TGTGCCAGCAGTCGACTAGCGGGAGGGCCCCTTTTGTACAATGAGCAGTTCTTC; CDR3: CASSRLAGGPLLYNEQFF
D: TRBD1; length: 14; size: -; V: TRBV9; J: TRBJ2-7; DNA: TGTGCCAGCAGCTATGGGGACAGAGTCTACGAGCAGTACTTC; CDR3: CASSYGDRVYEQYF
D: TRBD2; length: 12; size: -; V: TRBV30; J: TRBJ2-7; DNA: TGTGCCTGCAGGACTAGCCCCTACGAGCAGTACTTC; CDR3: CACRTSPYEQYF
D: -; length: 13; size: -; V: TRBV7-9; J: TRBJ1-1; DNA: TGTGCCAGCAGCCTGATCGGGGCGACTGAAGCTTTCTTT; CDR3: CASSLIGATEAFF
D: -; length: 12; size: many; V: TRBV14; J: TRBJ2-1; DNA: TGTGCCAGCAGCAATTATCCGGGAGCTCGGTTCTTC; CDR3: CASSNYPGARFF
D: TRBD1; length: 13; size: once; V: TRBV10-2; J: TRBJ2-3; DNA: TGCGCCAGCACGGACAGGGGGAAAGATACGCAGTATTTT; CDR3: CASTDRGKDTQYF
D: -; length: 14; size: -; V: TRBV4-1; J: TRBJ2-3; DNA: TGCGCCAGCAGCCAAGAAGCCCACACAGATACGCAGTATTTT; CDR3: CASSQEAHTDTQYF
D: TRBD2; length: 20; size: -; V: TRBV4-2; J: TRBJ2-1; DNA: TGTGCCAGCAGCCAAGGCGGTGTGACTAGCGGAGATAGCTCCTACAATGAGCAGTTCTTC; CDR3: CASSQGGVTSGDSSYNEQFF
D: -; length: 15; size: -; V: TRBV7-6; J: TRBJ2-6; DNA: TGTGCCAGCAGCTATACCTCATTGGGGGCCAACGTCCTGACTTTC; CDR3: CASSYTSLGANVLTF
D: -; length: 13; size: -; V: TRBV9; J: TRBJ2-7; DNA: TGTGCCAGCAGCGTAGGTGGGGGCGACGAGCAGTACTTC; CDR3: CASSVGGGDEQYF
D: TRBD2; length: 15; size: -; V: TRBV9; J: TRBJ2-3; DNA: TGTGCCAGCAGCGTAGCCCGGGGGGGAGGGCTACCGCAGTATTTT; CDR3: CASSVARGGGLPQYF